This is a list of T cell receptor beta chains from one sample in a study of T cell responses to AZD1222 COVID-19 vaccine. Data came from immunoSEQ multiplex PCR; TCRdb stores just in-frame clones and leaves some out. The sample shows 150,000 to 200,000 clones, roughly 92% of them seen only once. The sample in question was peripheral blood, obtained 28 days after the second AZD1222 dose. Every receptor here comes from an adult who received the AZD1222 COVID-19 vaccine. Each CDR3 is given with its conserved first and last residue. Fields, in order: V gene, clone size, J gene, D gene, CDR3 protein, CDR3 DNA. A D gene is named only where the DNA matches it firmly. Size values are once, few and many counts, or a class for expanded clones, and some rows have none.

>TRBV12-3/TRBV12-4|.|TRBJ1-4|.
CASGMQGSEKLFF
TGTGCCAGCGGGATGCAGGGAAGTGAAAAACTGTTTTTT
>TRBV2|.|TRBJ2-7|.
CASSDSTGFSYEQYF
TGTGCCAGCAGTGACTCGACGGGGTTCTCCTACGAGCAGTACTTC
>TRBV11-2|once|TRBJ1-2|.
CASSSIRRGFSDYTF
TGTGCCAGCAGCTCGATACGACGGGGCTTTTCAGACTACACCTTC
>TRBV7-9|.|TRBJ1-5|.
CASSPLGARENQPQHF
TGTGCCAGCAGCCCTCTAGGAGCCAGGGAGAATCAGCCCCAGCATTTT
>TRBV11-2|.|TRBJ2-6|.
CASSLPWRGPGANVLTF
TGTGCCAGCAGCCTTCCGTGGCGTGGACCTGGGGCCAACGTCCTGACTTTC
>TRBV6-1|.|TRBJ1-2|.
CASSEAGDGYFYGYTF
TGTGCCAGCAGTGAAGCGGGGGACGGATATTTCTATGGCTACACCTTC
>TRBV19|.|TRBJ2-1|TRBD2
CASSIRPSGSLYNEQFF
TGTGCCAGTAGTATCCGCCCTAGCGGGAGTTTATACAATGAGCAGTTCTTC
>TRBV7-6|.|TRBJ2-2|TRBD1
CASSFGTANTGELFF
TGTGCCAGCAGCTTCGGGACAGCGAACACCGGGGAGCTGTTTTTT
>TRBV4-1|.|TRBJ1-1|.
CASSRTIMNTEAFF
TGCGCCAGCAGCCGGACCATCATGAACACTGAAGCTTTCTTT
>TRBV2|.|TRBJ1-5|.
CASRDWTGPGQPQHF
TGTGCCAGCAGAGATTGGACGGGTCCCGGTCAGCCCCAGCATTTT
>TRBV7-3|.|TRBJ2-2|TRBD2
CASSPTNSGRNTGELFF
TGTGCCAGCAGCCCGACCAATAGCGGGAGGAACACCGGGGAGCTGTTTTTT
>TRBV25-1|.|TRBJ1-2|.
CASSDSIRGNYGYTF
TGTGCCAGCAGTGATTCCATTAGAGGGAACTATGGCTACACCTTC
>TRBV7-2|.|TRBJ1-5|.
CASEGGTNQPQHF
TGTGCCAGCGAGGGAGGGACCAATCAGCCCCAGCATTTT
>TRBV30|.|TRBJ2-7|.
CAWSEVWPGREQYF
TGTGCCTGGAGTGAGGTCTGGCCCGGGCGGGAGCAGTACTTC
>TRBV28|.|TRBJ1-1|.
CASSLGEDSTEAFF
TGTGCCAGCAGTTTAGGGGAAGACAGCACTGAAGCTTTCTTT
>TRBV4-2|.|TRBJ1-4|TRBD1
CASSLGQGGEKLFF
TGTGCCAGCAGCTTAGGACAGGGAGGGGAAAAACTGTTTTTT
>TRBV3-1/TRBV3-2|.|TRBJ1-4|TRBD1
CASSQRTGGGEKLFF
TGTGCCAGCAGCCAACGGACAGGGGGCGGTGAAAAACTGTTTTTT
>TRBV5-4|.|TRBJ1-2|.
CASSLGQTRPYGYTF
TGTGCCAGCAGCTTGGGGCAGACAAGACCCTATGGCTACACCTTC
>TRBV12-3/TRBV12-4|.|TRBJ2-1|.
CASSLVVREQFF
TGTGCCAGCAGTTTAGTAGTTCGTGAGCAGTTCTTC
>TRBV5-5|.|TRBJ1-1|TRBD1
CASRRTGGRTEAFF
TGTGCCAGCAGGCGGACAGGGGGCCGGACTGAAGCTTTCTTT
>TRBV19|.|TRBJ2-1|TRBD2
CASSITSSRESSYNEQFF
TGTGCCAGTAGTATAACTTCGTCGCGGGAGAGCTCCTACAATGAGCAGTTCTTC
>TRBV24-1|.|TRBJ2-3|.
CATRAGQTDTQYF
TGTGCCACCAGGGCAGGGCAAACAGATACGCAGTATTTT
>TRBV3-1/TRBV3-2|.|TRBJ1-1|.
CASSLGTLFEAFF
TGTGCCAGCAGTCTCGGGACTTTATTCGAAGCTTTCTTT
>TRBV7-9|.|TRBJ1-4|TRBD1
CASSPGRDRVGLPNEKLFF
TGTGCCAGCAGCCCAGGCCGGGACAGGGTAGGCCTACCTAATGAAAAACTGTTTTTT
>TRBV14|.|TRBJ2-5|TRBD2
CASSQPTTSGYGETQYF
TGTGCCAGCAGCCAACCAACGACTAGCGGTTATGGGGAGACCCAGTACTTC
>TRBV6-1|.|TRBJ1-5|.
CASSERTEINQPQHF
TGTGCCAGCAGTGAACGGACTGAAATTAACCAGCCCCAGCATTTT
>TRBV30|.|TRBJ2-7|TRBD1
CAWSVGDSRYEQYF
TGTGCCTGGAGTGTAGGGGACAGTCGGTACGAGCAGTACTTC